This T cell receptor beta chain is drawn from a study of regulatory T cells in long-lasting Graves disease. This clonotype was seen ten or more times. What it binds is unknown. As to time point: newly diagnosed GD, antithyroid drugs for less than 3 months. The authors made the TCR library using RNA they extracted from PBMCs. Whole-study findings and limits: Among the persistent patients, 2,500 to 3,000 public clonotypes were shared, more than the approximately 1,000 shared among new patients.

CDR3-region Arm-PCR and iRepertoire HTBI primers produced the TCR beta libraries. TCRdb re-called the multiplex PCR reads with MiXCR, one entry per CDR3 protein. The sample records some 200,000 distinct CDR3 sequences, roughly 19% being singletons. These same records also appear under a second study, on T cells in Graves' hyperthyroidism and ophthalmopathy.

Sequencing was performed on peripheral blood mononuclear cells (PBMCs), taken at new diagnosis, from a patient treated with antithyroid drugs. The TCR was taken from a woman between 25 and 40 years old with Graves disease.

CDR3 loop: CASSRGSTPYEQYF. The CDR3 DNA follows: TGTGCCAGCAGTCGAGGGTCTACCCCCTACGAGCAGTACTTC. The V call is TRBV3-1, the J call TRBJ2-7; TRBD2 might be the D (5 bases). The CDR3 extends over 14 amino acids. Germline values: CDR1 LGHDT, CDR2 YNNKEL (reference sequence). V dropped 6 bases and J dropped 2 bases, with 14 bases sitting between them.